This entry lists 18 T cell receptor beta chains sequenced from one sample in a study of blood T cells in healthy people across ages. For the second PCR, which ran for about 6 to 11 cycles, a sample-barcoded 5' primer and a J-beta primer mix were used. Using its own MiXCR run on the 5' RACE reads, TCRdb lists one record per CDR3 protein. The profile shows approximately 800,000 distinct CDR3 sequences, approximately 67% of them singletons. Sequencing input: blood. The origin of the receptors is a man aged 25-45 years in good health.

The rearrangement joins TRBV6-5 to TRBJ2-1, with 11 positions matching TRBD2. This CDR3 contains 15 residues. After removal of 0 bases from V and 10 bases from J, the junction contained 5 bases not matched to a gene. Germline V gene lookup returns CDR1 MNHEY and CDR2 SVGAGI. The CDR3 nucleotides are TGTGCCAGCAGTTACTCTCCGGGACTAGCGGAGGAGCAGTTCTTC. Amino acids: CASSYSPGLAEEQFF.

J is TRBJ2-5 and V is TRBV27; TRBD2 matches 7 bases. CDR3 length: 15 amino acids. Germline CDR1 and CDR2: MNHEY and SMNVEV (reference sequence). V shed 5 bases, J shed 11 bases, and the junction held 17 bases outside the gene matches. The CDR3 DNA reads as TGTGCCAGCAGTCCAGTCCGCGCGGGGGTTGAGGAGCAGTACTTC. This codes for CASSPVRAGVEEQYF.

The chain links TRBV4-3 to TRBJ2-3; 7 bases are shared with TRBD2. CDR1 and CDR2 (germline): LGHNA, YSLEER. The ends lost 0 bases at V and 0 bases at J; junction bases unmatched: 6. CDR3 length: 17 amino acids. CDR3 sequence reads: CASSQELTSFSTDTQYF. CDR3 bases: TGCGCCAGCAGCCAAGAATTGACTAGCTTTAGCACAGATACGCAGTATTTT.

There are a few counts of this clonotype. This sequence joins TRBV12-3 or TRBV12-4 and TRBJ2-7; no firm D call. The ends were cut back, 3 bases at V and 5 bases at J, with 14 bases in the middle. The CDR3 has 14 amino acids. In DNA, the CDR3 is TGTGCCAGCAGTTTTGTAAGCCGTCCCAACGAGCAGTACTTC. Protein product: CASSFVSRPNEQYF.

The rearrangement uses TRBV7-8 and TRBJ1-1; 7 bases map to TRBD1. Trimming removed 7 bases from V and 4 bases from J; junction bases left unmatched: 9. Germline V gene lookup returns CDR1 SGHVS and CDR2 FQNEAQ. The CDR3 has 14 residues. The chain's CDR3 is CASIEQGMGTEAFF. DNA of the CDR3: TGTGCCAGCATCGAACAGGGGATGGGCACTGAAGCTTTCTTT.

This chain joins TRBV3-1 and TRBJ1-2; no reliable D call. The V and J ends lost 3 bases and 2 bases respectively, with 7 bases between them. Germline V gene sequence: CDR1 LGHDT, CDR2 YNNKEL (reference sequence). CDR3 length equals 13 residues. The DNA for the CDR3 is TGTGCCAGCAGCCATGGACGGAACTATGGCTACACCTTC. It specifies CASSHGRNYGYTF.

This clonotype was found a few times. V is TRBV20-1 and J is TRBJ1-2; D may be TRBD1 (5 bases). Trimming removed 1 base at V and 4 bases at J, with 13 bases between. CDR1 and CDR2 from the germline V gene are DFQATT and SNEGSKA (reference sequence). The CDR3 is 14 amino acids. CDR3: CSARVDPQGYGYTF. In nucleotides, the CDR3 is TGCAGTGCTAGAGTGGACCCCCAGGGCTATGGCTACACCTTC.

The rearrangement links TRBV28 to TRBJ2-7; a weak D match, TRBD2 (6 bases). The CDR3 runs 13 residues. Per the germline V gene, CDR1 is MDHEN and CDR2 is SYDVKM. V was cut by 8 bases and J by 0 bases, with 11 bases left in between. The CDR3 spells CASGGLHSYEQYF. The CDR3 DNA follows: TGTGCCAGCGGGGGACTGCACTCCTACGAGCAGTACTTC.

This clonotype was detected a few times. The gene calls are TRBV10-3 and TRBJ2-7; the D gene is possibly TRBD1 (5 bases). The V end lost 0 bases, the J end lost 2 bases, and 11 bases lay between the germline ends. The CDR3 loop spans 15 amino acids. The germline V gene encodes CDR1 ENHRY and CDR2 SYGVKD. CDR3 in DNA: TGTGCCATCAGTGAGTCCGGCAGGGTAACCTACGAGCAGTACTTC. It yields the protein CAISESGRVTYEQYF.

V gene TRBV7-3 combines with J gene TRBJ2-3; the match to TRBD2 covers 11 bases. The ends lost 5 bases at V and 0 bases at J; junction bases unmatched: 7. There are 17 residues in the CDR3. Germline loops: CDR1 SGHTA, CDR2 FQGTGA. This CDR3 is CASSMRPSGGSTDTQYF. The CDR3 region has the DNA TGTGCCAGCAGCATGCGTCCTAGCGGGGGGAGCACAGATACGCAGTATTTT. The whole variable domain, filled in from reference TRBV7-3 and TRBJ2-3, reads GAGVSQTPSNKVTEKGKYVELRCDPISGHTALYWYRQSLGQGPEFLIYFQGTGAADDSGLPNDRFFAVRPEGSVSTLKIQRTERGDSAVYLCASSMRPSGGSTDTQYFGPGTRLTVL.

This clonotype came up once. V is TRBV7-2 and J is TRBJ2-3; D remains ambiguous. The germline CDR1 and CDR2 sequences are SGHTA and FQGNSA. Between the trimmed V and J ends, which lost 4 bases and 4 bases, there was a span of 15 bases. The CDR3 length is 15 residues. CDR3 in amino acids: CASSSSNPQADTQYF. In DNA form, the CDR3 reads TGTGCCAGCAGCTCATCCAACCCGCAAGCAGATACGCAGTATTTT.

This sequence joins TRBV10-3 and TRBJ2-3, with unresolved D. Germline CDR1 and CDR2: ENHRY and SYGVKD. The V end was cut by 0 bases, the J end by 6 bases, with 13 bases between. There are 15 residues in the CDR3. The CDR3 nucleotides read TGTGCCATCAGTGAGTCGCAAGGCTCCACGGATACGCAGTATTTT. This translates into CAISESQGSTDTQYF.

This clonotype was found a few times. V and J are TRBV6-5 and TRBJ1-4, with a tentative D call TRBD1 (5 bases). The V gene lost 11 bases and the J gene lost 0 bases, with 13 bases spanning the gap. Germline CDR1 reads MNHEY; CDR2 reads SVGAGI. The CDR3 sequence is 14 residues long. In nucleotides, the CDR3 is TGTGCCTCTCGGGGGTTCTCAACTAATGAAAAACTGTTTTTT. This gives the protein CASRGFSTNEKLFF.

The J gene is TRBJ2-3, the V gene TRBV4-3; 7 bases fit TRBD1. Looked up from germline, CDR1 is LGHNA and CDR2 is YSLEER. This CDR3 has 16 residues. The V segment lost 3 bases and the J segment 5 bases; nucleotides outside the gene matches: 11. For the CDR3, the DNA is TGCGCCAGCAGCCAGGCCTCGGGACAGCCCCGAGATACGCAGTATTTT. Translating it yields CASSQASGQPRDTQYF.

The chain combines TRBV7-3 with TRBJ2-1, with TRBD1 as a possible D gene (5 bases). The CDR3 loop spans 13 amino acids. Trimming pared 5 bases from V and 7 bases from J, leaving 12 bases between. Germline V lookup: CDR1 SGHTA, CDR2 FQGTGA. CDR3 residues: CASSIGVGNEQFF. CDR3 DNA: TGTGCCAGCAGCATAGGGGTGGGGAATGAGCAGTTCTTC.

This clonotype was found once. The rearrangement uses TRBV6-2 or TRBV6-3 and TRBJ1-2, with D tentatively TRBD1 (6 bases). The V end was cut by 5 bases, the J end by 2 bases, with 18 bases between. Germline V lookup: CDR1 MNHEY, CDR2 SVGEGT. The CDR3 sequence is 16 residues long. CDR3 region: CASSHGGTTGNYGYTF. DNA for the CDR3: TGTGCCAGCAGTCACGGTGGGACAACCGGCAACTATGGCTACACCTTC.

This clonotype is a singleton in its sample. At one end the junction does not follow the germline gene, possibly because of a read error. The V and J genes are TRBV7-2 and TRBJ1-4, with D unresolved. The CDR3 has 15 amino acids. The germline V gene has CDR1 SGHTA and CDR2 FQGNSA. The CDR3 reads CASSLVGDHGEKLLF. For the CDR3, the DNA is TGTGCCAGCAGCTTAGTCGGGGATCACGGGGAAAAACTGTTATTT. Supplemented by reference TRBV7-2 and TRBJ1-4, the full variable domain reads GAGVSQSPSNKVTEKGKDVELRCDPISGHTALYWYRQSLGQGLEFLIYFQGNSAPDKSGLPSDRFSAERTGGSVSTLTIQRTQQEDSAVYLCASSLVGDHGEKLLFGSGTQLSVL.

The V gene is TRBV4-3, the J gene TRBJ1-4; 8 nucleotides match TRBD1. Germline V gene lookup returns CDR1 LGHNA and CDR2 YSLEER. CDR3 length: 17 amino acids. Unmatched junction bases numbered 8, after V lost 0 bases and J lost 5 bases. CDR3 protein: CASSQDRGRVLNEKLFF. Here the CDR3 DNA reads TGCGCCAGCAGCCAAGACAGGGGGCGCGTTTTGAATGAAAAACTGTTTTTT.